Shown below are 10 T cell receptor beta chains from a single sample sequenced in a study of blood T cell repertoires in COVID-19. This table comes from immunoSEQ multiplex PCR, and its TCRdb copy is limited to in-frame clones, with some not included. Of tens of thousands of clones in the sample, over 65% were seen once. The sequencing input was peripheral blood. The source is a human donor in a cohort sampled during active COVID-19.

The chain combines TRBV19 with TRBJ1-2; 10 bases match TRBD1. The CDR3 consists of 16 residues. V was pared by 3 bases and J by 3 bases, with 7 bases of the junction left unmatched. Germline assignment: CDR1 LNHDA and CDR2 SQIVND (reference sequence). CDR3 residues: CASSIQGQGRHYGYTF. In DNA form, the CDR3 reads TGTGCCAGTAGTATCCAGGGACAGGGGAGACACTATGGCTACACCTTC.

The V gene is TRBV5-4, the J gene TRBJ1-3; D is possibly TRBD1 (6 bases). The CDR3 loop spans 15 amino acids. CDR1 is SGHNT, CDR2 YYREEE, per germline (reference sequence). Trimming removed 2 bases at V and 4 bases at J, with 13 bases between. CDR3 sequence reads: CASSLMGARGNTIYF. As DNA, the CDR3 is TGTGCCAGCAGCTTAATGGGGGCGAGGGGAAACACCATATATTTT.

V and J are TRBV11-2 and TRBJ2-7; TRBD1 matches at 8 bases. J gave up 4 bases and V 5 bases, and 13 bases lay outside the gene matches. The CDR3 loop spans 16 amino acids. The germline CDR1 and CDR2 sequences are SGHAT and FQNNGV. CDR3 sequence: CASSPIRRDRSYEQYF. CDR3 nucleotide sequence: TGTGCCAGCAGCCCAATCCGCCGGGACAGGAGTTACGAGCAGTACTTC.

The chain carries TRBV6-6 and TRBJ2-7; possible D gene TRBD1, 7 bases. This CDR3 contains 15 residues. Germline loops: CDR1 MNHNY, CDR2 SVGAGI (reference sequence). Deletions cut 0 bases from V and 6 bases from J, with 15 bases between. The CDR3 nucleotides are TGTGCCAGCAGTTACTCAGGCCAGGGGGGTCGCGAGCAGTACTTC. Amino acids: CASSYSGQGGREQYF.

The CDR3 DNA follows: TGTGCCAGCAGCCAAGATCTTCTCCCCTGGGAGGAAAAACTGTTTTTT. Its translation: CASSQDLLPWEEKLFF. The V gene is TRBV3-1 (or the pseudogene TRBV3-2), the J gene TRBJ1-4, with D hard to call. This CDR3 contains 16 residues. Germline-derived CDR1 and CDR2 are LGHDT and YNNKEL (reference sequence). V was pared by 0 bases and J by 8 bases, with 16 bases between.

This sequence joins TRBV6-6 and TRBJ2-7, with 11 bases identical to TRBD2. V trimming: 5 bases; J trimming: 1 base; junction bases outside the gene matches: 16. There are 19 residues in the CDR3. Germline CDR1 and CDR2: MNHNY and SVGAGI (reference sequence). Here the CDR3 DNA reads TGTGCCAGCAGTCCTATGACCCAGACTAGCGGGGACCCATCCTACGAGCAGTACTTC. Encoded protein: CASSPMTQTSGDPSYEQYF.

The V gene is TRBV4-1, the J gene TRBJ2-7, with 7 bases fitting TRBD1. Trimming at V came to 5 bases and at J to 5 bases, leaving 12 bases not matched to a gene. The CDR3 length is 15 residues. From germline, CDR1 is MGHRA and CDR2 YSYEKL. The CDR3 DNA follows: TGCGCCAGCAGCTCTTCACCTGGACAGGAAGACGAGCAGTACTTC. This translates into CASSSSPGQEDEQYF.

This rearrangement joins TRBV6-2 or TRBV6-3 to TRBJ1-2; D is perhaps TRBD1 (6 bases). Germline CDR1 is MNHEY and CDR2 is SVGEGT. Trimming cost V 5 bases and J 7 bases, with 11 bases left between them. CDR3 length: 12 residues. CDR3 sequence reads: CASSTTGFGYTF. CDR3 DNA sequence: TGTGCCAGCAGTACTACAGGGTTTGGCTACACCTTC.

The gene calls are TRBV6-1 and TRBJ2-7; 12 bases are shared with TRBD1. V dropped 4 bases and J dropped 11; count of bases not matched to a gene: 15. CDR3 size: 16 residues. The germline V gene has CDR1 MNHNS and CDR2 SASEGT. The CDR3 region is CASSALLPGQGAWEYF. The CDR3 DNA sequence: TGTGCCAGCAGTGCCCTCCTTCCGGGACAGGGGGCATGGGAGTACTTC.

CDR3 nucleotide sequence: TGTGCCAGCAGTGAACGGTCGACAGGGCGATATGGCTACACCTTC. Translating gives CASSERSTGRYGYTF. The rearrangement links TRBV6-1 to TRBJ1-2; 7 bases align to TRBD1. Looked up from germline, CDR1 is MNHNS and CDR2 is SASEGT. V dropped 2 bases and J dropped 5; count of bases not matched to a gene: 8. The CDR3 is made up of 15 amino acids.